This passage covers 22 T cell receptor beta chains from one sample sequenced in a study of T cells in localized non-small cell lung cancer. The assay was immunoSEQ multiplex PCR, and TCRdb's table has in-frame clones only and misses some. Among about 24,000 clones listed, approximately 83% were seen once. The sequencing used peripheral blood, collected before any cancer treatment. These receptors were obtained from a male donor aged 60 or over with stage II squamous cell lung carcinoma.

The CDR3 spells CASSLTGTGSRGYTF. In DNA form, the CDR3 reads TGTGCCAGCAGTCTGACCGGGACAGGGTCGAGGGGCTACACCTTC. The J gene is TRBJ1-2, the V gene TRBV6-6, with 9 nucleotides matching TRBD1. Looked up from germline, CDR1 is MNHNY and CDR2 is SVGAGI (reference sequence). The CDR3 length is 15 residues. Trimming at V came to 5 bases and at J to 8 bases, leaving 12 bases not matched to a gene.

This CDR3 reads CASSRRPRDTQYF. The CDR3 DNA follows: TGTGCCAGCAGCCGTCGACCTAGAGATACGCAGTATTTT. The chain uses TRBV27 and TRBJ2-3; D unresolved. CDR1 is MNHEY and CDR2 is SMNVEV in the germline V gene (reference sequence). The CDR3 contains 13 residues. Trimming removed 6 bases at V and 5 bases at J, with 12 bases between.

V is TRBV5-8 and J is TRBJ2-1; 14 positions match TRBD2. V lost 3 bases and J lost 9; bases outside the gene matches: 11. In germline, CDR1 is SGHTS, CDR2 YDEGEE. The CDR3 runs to 17 residues. In DNA form, the CDR3 reads TGTGCCAGCAGCTCGGGACTAGCGGGAGTCAGGAGTGTTGAGCAGTTCTTC. Translating gives CASSSGLAGVRSVEQFF.

V and J are TRBV2 and TRBJ1-1; perhaps TRBD1 as D (6 bases). The germline gives CDR1 SNHLY, CDR2 FYNNEI. The CDR3 spans 11 residues. With 6 bases removed from V and 10 bases from J, the gap between germline ends came to 12 bases. The CDR3 is CASRSQGIAFF. The CDR3 coding sequence is TGTGCCAGCAGGTCACAGGGAATAGCTTTCTTT.

The CDR3 DNA is TGTGCCAGCAGCCCGGGACAGGGGCGTGACGAGCAGTACTTC. Its protein product is CASSPGQGRDEQYF. The rearrangement joins TRBV7-2 to TRBJ2-7, with 10 positions matching TRBD1. Germline V lookup: CDR1 SGHTA, CDR2 FQGNSA. This CDR3 comprises 14 residues. V was clipped by 5 bases and J by 5 bases; unmatched bases: 6.

The chain employs TRBV5-5 and TRBJ2-7, with no clear D. Germline V gene data show CDR1 as SGHKS and CDR2 as YYEKEE (reference sequence). V lost 0 bases to trimming and J lost 2 bases, with 9 bases between them. This CDR3 region has 14 residues. Here the CDR3 reads CASSLDPATYEQYF. As DNA, the CDR3 is TGTGCCAGCAGCTTGGACCCGGCAACCTACGAGCAGTACTTC.

As concerns this clone: Compared with germline, one end of the junction differs, possibly owing to a read error. CDR3 bases: TGTGCCAGCAATGAACCGGGACAGGGGCTGAACACTGAAGCTTTCTTT. Amino acid sequence: CASNEPGQGLNTEAFF. The rearrangement links TRBV6-1 to TRBJ1-1, with TRBD1 matching over 10 bases. This CDR3 is 16 amino acids long. CDR1 is MNHNS and CDR2 is SASEGT in the germline V gene.

This clone showed up just once. The V gene is TRBV2, the J gene TRBJ1-4, with 10 bases identical to TRBD1. In germline, CDR1 is SNHLY, CDR2 FYNNEI. Trimming at V came to 6 bases and at J to 6 bases, leaving 7 bases not matched to a gene. This CDR3 comprises 15 residues. CDR3 in DNA: TGTGCCAGCAGGCCTGACAGGGGGCGGGATGAAAAACTGTTTTTT. Translation: CASRPDRGRDEKLFF. Full variable domain (rest looked up from reference TRBV2 and TRBJ1-4): EPEVTQTPSHQVTQMGQEVILRCVPISNHLYFYWYRQILGQKVEFLVSFYNNEISEKSEIFDDQFSVERPDGSNFTLKIRSTKLEDSAMYFCASRPDRGRDEKLFFGSGTQLSVL.

The chain couples TRBV7-3 to TRBJ1-1, with TRBD1 identical over 7 bases. The CDR3 spans 14 residues. The ends lost 5 bases at V and 5 bases at J; junction bases unmatched: 8. Germline CDR1 SGHTA, CDR2 FQGTGA. As DNA, the CDR3 is TGTGCCAGCAGCCTACAGACAGGGCAAACTGAAGCTTTCTTT. Translating gives CASSLQTGQTEAFF.

V and J are TRBV19 and TRBJ2-4; possible D gene TRBD2, 7 bases. The CDR3 length is 15 residues. V lost 3 bases to trimming and J lost 6 bases, with 15 bases between them. The germline V gene encodes CDR1 LNHDA and CDR2 SQIVND (reference sequence). CDR3 DNA: TGTGCCAGTAGTATCGGGGGGCAAAAGGGAAACATTCAGTACTTC. The encoded protein is CASSIGGQKGNIQYF. Looking up the rest from reference TRBV19 and TRBJ2-4 gives the full variable domain: DGGITQSPKYLFRKEGQNVTLSCEQNLNHDAMYWYRQDPGQGLRLIYYSQIVNDFQKGDIAEGYSVSREKKESFPLTVTSAQKNPTAFYLCASSIGGQKGNIQYFGAGTRLSVL.

The V and J genes are TRBV6-6 and TRBJ1-2; a weak D match, TRBD1 (5 bases). This CDR3 is 13 amino acids long. Germline CDR1 and CDR2: MNHNY and SVGAGI (reference sequence). V was shortened by 4 bases and J by 4 bases, with 10 bases between the two germline ends. The CDR3 DNA reads TGTGCCAGCAGTTCCTCTGGGACCTATGGCTACACCTTC. Its protein is CASSSSGTYGYTF.

J is TRBJ2-7 and V is TRBV6-6; 8 bases line up with TRBD1. J was trimmed by 4 bases and V by 6 bases; bases with no gene match: 5. The germline CDR1 and CDR2 sequences are MNHNY and SVGAGI (reference sequence). The CDR3 extends over 13 amino acids. CDR3 loop: CASRSGQAYEQYF. The CDR3 nucleotides are TGTGCCAGCAGGTCGGGACAGGCTTACGAGCAGTACTTC.

This chain links TRBV9 with TRBJ2-3; D perhaps matches TRBD2 (6 bases). Trimming took 3 bases from V and 6 from J, leaving 14 bases between them. This CDR3 comprises 14 residues. The germline CDR1 and CDR2 sequences are SGDLS and YYNGEE. The CDR3 protein is CASSAGTPTDTQYF. CDR3 sequence (DNA): TGTGCCAGCAGCGCCGGGACTCCTACGGATACGCAGTATTTT.

V gene TRBV7-3 combines with J gene TRBJ2-1, with 10 bases fitting TRBD2. Trimming took 0 bases from V and 7 from J; bases not matched to a gene: 3. Germline loops: CDR1 SGHTA, CDR2 FQGTGA. The CDR3 loop spans 15 amino acids. The chain's CDR3 is CASSLTSGGRNEQFF. The CDR3 bases are TGTGCCAGCAGCTTAACTAGCGGGGGGCGGAATGAGCAGTTCTTC.

To note about this clone: The junction departs from the called germline gene at one end, perhaps through a read error. The V call is TRBV5-1, the J call TRBJ2-7; the D gene could be TRBD1 or TRBD2 (5 bases each). CDR3 length: 13 residues. The germline gives CDR1 SGHRS, CDR2 YFSETQ. CDR3 in amino acids: CATSRDGGNEQYF. The DNA of the CDR3 is TGCGCCACCAGCCGGGACGGTGGGAACGAGCAGTACTTC.

The chain joins TRBV28 to TRBJ2-7; TRBD2 aligns across 10 bases. The CDR3 contains 14 residues. Germline values: CDR1 MDHEN, CDR2 SYDVKM. Trimming at V came to 6 bases and at J to 1 base, leaving 3 bases not matched to a gene. The CDR3 DNA reads as TGTGCCAGCAGGGTAGCGGGAGGTTCCTACGAGCAGTACTTC. The encoded protein is CASRVAGGSYEQYF.

The CDR3 DNA follows: TGTGCCAGCAGCCAAGATAGCGGGAGTGGCAATCAGCCCCAGCATTTT. It yields the protein CASSQDSGSGNQPQHF. The rearrangement uses TRBV4-2 and TRBJ1-5; no definite D call. Deletions cut 0 bases from V and 2 bases from J, with 11 bases between. The CDR3 length is 16 residues. Germline CDR1 LGHNA, CDR2 YNFKEQ.

A single count supports this clone. The chain links TRBV10-3 to TRBJ1-2; 8 bases are a match to TRBD1. Germline values: CDR1 ENHRY, CDR2 SYGVKD. Unmatched junction bases numbered 11, after V lost 9 bases and J lost 8 bases. The CDR3 length is 13 residues. The CDR3: CAIQPGQVQGYTF. In nucleotides, the CDR3 is TGTGCCATTCAACCGGGACAGGTACAAGGCTACACCTTC.

The chain combines TRBV5-1 with TRBJ2-7; TRBD2 agrees at 11 bases. Germline V gene sequence: CDR1 SGHRS, CDR2 YFSETQ. V shed 3 bases and J 2 bases; nucleotides not matched to a gene: 16. CDR3 length equals 19 residues. CDR3: CASSYKGGLAEGTPYEQYF. The CDR3 nucleotides read TGCGCCAGCAGCTATAAAGGGGGACTAGCGGAGGGGACCCCCTACGAGCAGTACTTC. Supplemented by reference TRBV5-1 and TRBJ2-7, the full variable domain reads KAGVTQTPRYLIKTRGQQVTLSCSPISGHRSVSWYQQTPGQGLQFLFEYFSETQRNKGNFPGRFSGRQFSNSRSEMNVSTLELGDSALYLCASSYKGGLAEGTPYEQYFGPGTRLTVT.

The rearrangement uses TRBV5-1 and TRBJ1-2, with D hard to call. V gave up 0 bases and J gave up 6 bases, with 12 bases separating them. Germline CDR1 and CDR2: SGHRS and YFSETQ. The CDR3 loop spans 14 amino acids. CDR3: CASSLAGGSDGYTF. The DNA of the CDR3 is TGCGCCAGCAGCTTGGCTGGAGGGTCCGATGGCTACACCTTC.

This clone came up a few times. The genes are TRBV9 and TRBJ1-4; D is perhaps TRBD1 (6 bases). CDR1 is SGDLS and CDR2 is YYNGEE in the germline V gene. The CDR3 runs to 17 residues. Trimming took 4 bases from V and 8 from J, leaving 24 bases between them. CDR3 bases: TGTGCCAGCAGCACGTCAACAGGGATGGGCGGAGGCGAAAAACTGTTTTTT. This gives the protein CASSTSTGMGGGEKLFF.

The V call is TRBV6-5, the J call TRBJ1-1; no firm D call. The V gene lost 5 bases and the J gene lost 7 bases, with 11 bases spanning the gap. The CDR3 covers 12 residues. Germline V gene sequence: CDR1 MNHEY, CDR2 SVGAGI. CDR3 coding DNA: TGTGCCAGCAGTGGCGGCGCGGGTGAAGCTTTCTTT. Translation: CASSGGAGEAFF.